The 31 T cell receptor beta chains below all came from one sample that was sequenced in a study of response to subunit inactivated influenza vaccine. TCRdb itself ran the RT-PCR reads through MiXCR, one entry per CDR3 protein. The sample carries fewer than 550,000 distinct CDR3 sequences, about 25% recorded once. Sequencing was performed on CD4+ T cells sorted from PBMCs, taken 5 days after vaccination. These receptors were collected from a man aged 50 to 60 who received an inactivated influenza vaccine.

CDR3 loop: CASSPFSGRGTDTQYF. For the CDR3, the DNA is TGCGCCAGCAGCCCGTTTAGCGGGAGGGGCACAGATACGCAGTATTTT. The V and J genes are TRBV5-1 and TRBJ2-3; 11 bases are shared with TRBD2. From germline, CDR1 is SGHRS and CDR2 YFSETQ. V was pared by 4 bases and J by 1 base, with 5 bases of the junction left unmatched. The CDR3 contains 16 residues.

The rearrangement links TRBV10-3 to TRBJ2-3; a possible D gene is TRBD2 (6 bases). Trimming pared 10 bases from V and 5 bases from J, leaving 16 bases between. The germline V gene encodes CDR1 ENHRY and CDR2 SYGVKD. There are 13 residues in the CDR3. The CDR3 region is CATAAWEVDTQYF. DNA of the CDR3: TGTGCCACCGCCGCGTGGGAGGTAGATACGCAGTATTTT.

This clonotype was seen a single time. CDR3 nucleotide sequence: TGTGCCAGCAGCACACCAACTAGCGGGCCGCAAAAAGTAACAGATACGCAGTATTTT. This sequence encodes CASSTPTSGPQKVTDTQYF. The chain combines TRBV11-2 with TRBJ2-3, with 9 bases fitting TRBD2. Germline CDR1 is SGHAT and CDR2 is FQNNGV. The CDR3 spans 19 residues. Trimming cost V 5 bases and J 3 bases; bases outside gene matches: 18.

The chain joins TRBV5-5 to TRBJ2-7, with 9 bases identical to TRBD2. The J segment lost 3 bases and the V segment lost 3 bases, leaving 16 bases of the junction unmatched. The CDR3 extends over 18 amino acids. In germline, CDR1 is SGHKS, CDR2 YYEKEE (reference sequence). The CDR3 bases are TGTGCCAGCAGCTACTCGGGACTAGCAGACCCCAAGGGCTACGAGCAGTACTTC. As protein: CASSYSGLADPKGYEQYF. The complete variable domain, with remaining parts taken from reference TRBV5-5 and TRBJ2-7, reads DAGVTQSPTHLIKTRGQQVTLRCSPISGHKSVSWYQQVLGQGPQFIFQYYEKEERGRGNFPDRFSARQFPNYSSELNVNALLLGDSALYLCASSYSGLADPKGYEQYFGPGTRLTVT.

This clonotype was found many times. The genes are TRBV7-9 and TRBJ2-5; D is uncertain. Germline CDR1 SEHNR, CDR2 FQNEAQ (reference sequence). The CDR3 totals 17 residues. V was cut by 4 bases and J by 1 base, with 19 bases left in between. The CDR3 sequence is CASSSYSGAVRQETQYF. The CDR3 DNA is TGTGCCAGCAGCTCTTATTCAGGTGCCGTTCGCCAAGAGACCCAGTACTTC.

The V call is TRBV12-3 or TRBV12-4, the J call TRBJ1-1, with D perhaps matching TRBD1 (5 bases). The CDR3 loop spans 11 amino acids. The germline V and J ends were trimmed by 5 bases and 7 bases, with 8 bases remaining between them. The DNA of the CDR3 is TGTGCCAGCAGTCCAGGGATTGAAGCTTTCTTT. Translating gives CASSPGIEAFF.

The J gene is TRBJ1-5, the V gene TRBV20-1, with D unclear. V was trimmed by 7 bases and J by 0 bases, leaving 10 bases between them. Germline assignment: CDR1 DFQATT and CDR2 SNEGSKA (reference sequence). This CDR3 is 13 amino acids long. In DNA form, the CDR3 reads TGCAGTGGACAAGCGTATAGCAATCAGCCCCAGCATTTT. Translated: CSGQAYSNQPQHF.

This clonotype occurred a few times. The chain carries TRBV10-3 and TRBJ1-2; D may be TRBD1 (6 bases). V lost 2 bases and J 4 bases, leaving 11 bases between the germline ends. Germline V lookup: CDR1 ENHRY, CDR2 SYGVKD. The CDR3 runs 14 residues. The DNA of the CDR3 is TGTGCCATCAGTGAGGGGGGGCGCGTCTATGGCTACACCTTC. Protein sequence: CAISEGGRVYGYTF.

CDR3 nucleotide sequence: TGCAGTGCTAGTGCAAGACTAGCGGGAGGGGATACGCAGTATTTT. Its protein is CSASARLAGGDTQYF. The chain uses TRBV20-1 and TRBJ2-3; TRBD2 aligns across 14 bases. The CDR3 is made up of 15 amino acids. V shed 3 bases, J shed 6 bases, and the junction held 5 bases outside the gene matches. Germline V gives CDR1 DFQATT, CDR2 SNEGSKA (reference sequence).

CDR3 bases: TGTGCCATCAGTGGGCAAACCTACGAGCAGTACTTC. Translated: CAISGQTYEQYF. The chain has TRBV10-3 and TRBJ2-7; D is uncertain. Germline assignment: CDR1 ENHRY and CDR2 SYGVKD. V shed 4 bases and J shed 2 bases, with 6 bases lying between them. The CDR3 is 12 amino acids.

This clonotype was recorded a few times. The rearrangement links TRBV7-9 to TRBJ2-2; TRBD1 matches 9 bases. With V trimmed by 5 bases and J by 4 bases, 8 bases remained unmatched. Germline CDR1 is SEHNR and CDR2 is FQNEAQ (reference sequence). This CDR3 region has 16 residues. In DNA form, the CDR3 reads TGTGCCAGCAGCGGACAGGGGCCCCGAGGCACCGGGGAGCTGTTTTTT. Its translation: CASSGQGPRGTGELFF.

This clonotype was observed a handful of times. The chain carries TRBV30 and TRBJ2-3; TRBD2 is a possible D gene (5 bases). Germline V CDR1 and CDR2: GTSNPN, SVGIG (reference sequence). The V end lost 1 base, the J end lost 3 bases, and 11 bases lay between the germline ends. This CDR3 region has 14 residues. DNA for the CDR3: TGTGCCTGGAGTGCGTTCCGGGGTACAGATACGCAGTATTTT. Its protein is CAWSAFRGTDTQYF.

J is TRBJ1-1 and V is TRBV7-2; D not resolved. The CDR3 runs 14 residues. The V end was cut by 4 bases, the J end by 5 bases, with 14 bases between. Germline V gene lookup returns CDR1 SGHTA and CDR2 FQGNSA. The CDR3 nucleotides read TGTGCCAGCAGCTCGGTCTTAGGGAAGACTGAAGCTTTCTTT. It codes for CASSSVLGKTEAFF.

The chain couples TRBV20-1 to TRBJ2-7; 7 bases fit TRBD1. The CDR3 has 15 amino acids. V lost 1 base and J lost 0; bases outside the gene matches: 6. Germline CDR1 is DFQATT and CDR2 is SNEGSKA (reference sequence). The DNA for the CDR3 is TGCAGTGCTAGAGGGGGACAGTACCTCTCCTACGAGCAGTACTTC. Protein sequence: CSARGGQYLSYEQYF.

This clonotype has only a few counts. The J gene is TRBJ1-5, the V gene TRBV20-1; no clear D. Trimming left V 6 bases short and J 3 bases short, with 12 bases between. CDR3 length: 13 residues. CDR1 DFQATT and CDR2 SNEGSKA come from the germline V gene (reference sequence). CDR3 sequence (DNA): TGCAGTGCCTACGACGGCTCCAATCAGCCCCAGCATTTT. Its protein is CSAYDGSNQPQHF.

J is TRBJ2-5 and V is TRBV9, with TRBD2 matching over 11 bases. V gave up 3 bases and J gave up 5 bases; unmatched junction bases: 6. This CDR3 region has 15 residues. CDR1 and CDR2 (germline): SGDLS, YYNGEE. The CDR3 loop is CASSALAGGLETQYF. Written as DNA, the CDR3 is TGTGCCAGCAGCGCGTTAGCGGGAGGGCTTGAGACCCAGTACTTC. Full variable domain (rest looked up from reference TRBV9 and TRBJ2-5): DSGVTQTPKHLITATGQRVTLRCSPRSGDLSVYWYQQSLDQGLQFLIQYYNGEERAKGNILERFSAQQFPDLHSELNLSSLELGDSALYFCASSALAGGLETQYFGPGTRLLVL.

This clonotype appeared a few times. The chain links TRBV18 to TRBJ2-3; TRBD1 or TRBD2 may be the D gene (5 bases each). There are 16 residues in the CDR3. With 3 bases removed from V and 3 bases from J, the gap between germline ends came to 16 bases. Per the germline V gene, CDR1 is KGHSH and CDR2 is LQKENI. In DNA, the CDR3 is TGTGCCAGCTCACCCGGGGACCTTAAAGTGACAGATACGCAGTATTTT. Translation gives CASSPGDLKVTDTQYF.

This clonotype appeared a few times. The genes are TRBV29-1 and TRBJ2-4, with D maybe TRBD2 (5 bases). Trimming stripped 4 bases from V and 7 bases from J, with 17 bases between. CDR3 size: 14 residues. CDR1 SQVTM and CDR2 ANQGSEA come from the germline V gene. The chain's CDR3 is CSVALTGRRNIQYF. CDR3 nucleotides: TGCAGCGTTGCCTTGACGGGCAGGAGGAACATTCAGTACTTC. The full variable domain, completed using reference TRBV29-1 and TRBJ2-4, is SAVISQKPSRDICQRGTSLTIQCQVDSQVTMMFWYRQQPGQSLTLIATANQGSEATYESGFVIDKFPISRPNLTFSTLTVSNMSPEDSSIYLCSVALTGRRNIQYFGAGTRLSVL.

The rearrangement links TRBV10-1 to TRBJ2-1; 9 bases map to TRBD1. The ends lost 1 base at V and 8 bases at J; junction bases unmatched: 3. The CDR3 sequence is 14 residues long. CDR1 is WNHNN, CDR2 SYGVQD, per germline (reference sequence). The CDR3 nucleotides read TGCGCCAGCAGTGAGTACCGGGACAGGGATGAGCAGTTCTTC. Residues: CASSEYRDRDEQFF.

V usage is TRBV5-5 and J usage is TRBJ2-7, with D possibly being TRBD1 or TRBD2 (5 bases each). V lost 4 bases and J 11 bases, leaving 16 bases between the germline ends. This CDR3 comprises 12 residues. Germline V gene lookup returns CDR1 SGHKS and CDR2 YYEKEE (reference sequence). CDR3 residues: CASSPGTVGEYF. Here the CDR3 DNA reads TGTGCCAGCAGCCCGGGGACGGTGGGCGAGTACTTC.

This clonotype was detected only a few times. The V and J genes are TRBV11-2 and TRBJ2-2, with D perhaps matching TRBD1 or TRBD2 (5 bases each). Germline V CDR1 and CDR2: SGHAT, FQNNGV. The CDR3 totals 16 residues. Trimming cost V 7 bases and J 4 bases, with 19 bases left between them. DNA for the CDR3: TGTGCCAGCAAGATTCCGGGACGGTCGACCACCGGGGAGCTGTTTTTT. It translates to CASKIPGRSTTGELFF.

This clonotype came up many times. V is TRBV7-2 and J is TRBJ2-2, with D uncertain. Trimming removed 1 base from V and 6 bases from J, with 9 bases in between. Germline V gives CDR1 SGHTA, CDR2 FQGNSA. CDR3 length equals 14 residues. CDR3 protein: CASSLGGASGELFF. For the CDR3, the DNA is TGTGCCAGCAGCTTAGGAGGAGCTTCCGGGGAGCTGTTTTTT.

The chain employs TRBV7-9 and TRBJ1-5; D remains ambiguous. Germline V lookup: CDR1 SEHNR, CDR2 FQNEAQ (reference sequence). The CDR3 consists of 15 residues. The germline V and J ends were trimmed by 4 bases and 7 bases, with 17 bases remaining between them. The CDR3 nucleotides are TGTGCCAGCAGCTCCGGGCGGGAAAGCAGCCAGCCCCAGCATTTT. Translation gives CASSSGRESSQPQHF.

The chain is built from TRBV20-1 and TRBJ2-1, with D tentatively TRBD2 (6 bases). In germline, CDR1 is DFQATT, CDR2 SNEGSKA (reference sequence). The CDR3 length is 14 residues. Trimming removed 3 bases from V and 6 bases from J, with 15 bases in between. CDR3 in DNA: TGCAGTGCTAGGGACGGGAGCGGAGGCAATGAGCAGTTCTTC. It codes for CSARDGSGGNEQFF.

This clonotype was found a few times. The CDR3 nucleotides read TGTGCCAGCCGCTTCAGAAGCGGGTTCAACAATGAGCAGTTCTTC. Encoded protein: CASRFRSGFNNEQFF. The J gene is TRBJ2-1, the V gene TRBV12-3 or TRBV12-4; D perhaps matches TRBD2 (6 bases). The CDR3 sequence is 15 residues long. V was trimmed by 8 bases and J by 5 bases, leaving 19 bases between them.

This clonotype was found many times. CDR3 in amino acids: CASSQRTGDTGELFF. The CDR3 DNA reads as TGTGCCAGCTCACAGCGGACAGGGGACACCGGGGAGCTGTTTTTT. This chain uses TRBV18 with TRBJ2-2; 9 bases match TRBD1. The CDR3 contains 15 residues. The ends lost 4 bases at V and 3 bases at J; junction bases unmatched: 3. CDR1 and CDR2 (germline): KGHSH, LQKENI.

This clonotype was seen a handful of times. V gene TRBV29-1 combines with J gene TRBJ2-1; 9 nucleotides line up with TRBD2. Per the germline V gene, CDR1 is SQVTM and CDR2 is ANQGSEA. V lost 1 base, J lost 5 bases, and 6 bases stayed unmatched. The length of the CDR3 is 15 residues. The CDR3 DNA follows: TGCAGCGTTGAAGGACGGCGGGGGGGAGACAATGAGCAGTTCTTC. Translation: CSVEGRRGGDNEQFF.

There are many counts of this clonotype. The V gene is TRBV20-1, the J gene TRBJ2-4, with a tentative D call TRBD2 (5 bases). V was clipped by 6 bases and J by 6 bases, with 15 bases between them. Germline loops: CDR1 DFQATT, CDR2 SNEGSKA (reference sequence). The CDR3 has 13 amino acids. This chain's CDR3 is CSATPGGGNIQYF. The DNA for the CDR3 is TGCAGTGCCACCCCCGGAGGAGGAAACATTCAGTACTTC.

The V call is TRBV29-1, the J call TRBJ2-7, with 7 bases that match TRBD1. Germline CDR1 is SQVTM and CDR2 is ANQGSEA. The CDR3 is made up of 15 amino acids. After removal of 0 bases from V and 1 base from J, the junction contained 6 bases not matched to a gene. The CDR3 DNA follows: TGCAGCGTTGAAGAGGGACAGAAACCATCCTACGAGCAGTACTTC. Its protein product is CSVEEGQKPSYEQYF.

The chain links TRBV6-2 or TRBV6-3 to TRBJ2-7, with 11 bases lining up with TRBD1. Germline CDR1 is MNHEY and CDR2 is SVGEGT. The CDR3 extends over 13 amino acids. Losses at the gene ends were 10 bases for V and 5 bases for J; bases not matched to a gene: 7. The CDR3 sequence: CATLRTGGDEQYF. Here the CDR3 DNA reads TGTGCCACCCTAAGGACAGGGGGCGACGAGCAGTACTTC.

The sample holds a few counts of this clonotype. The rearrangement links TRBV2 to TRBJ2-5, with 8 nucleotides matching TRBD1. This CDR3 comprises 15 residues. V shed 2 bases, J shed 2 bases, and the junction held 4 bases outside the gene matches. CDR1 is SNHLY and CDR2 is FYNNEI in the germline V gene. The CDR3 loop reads CASSEFTGGQETQYF. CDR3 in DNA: TGTGCCAGCAGTGAATTTACAGGGGGGCAAGAGACCCAGTACTTC.